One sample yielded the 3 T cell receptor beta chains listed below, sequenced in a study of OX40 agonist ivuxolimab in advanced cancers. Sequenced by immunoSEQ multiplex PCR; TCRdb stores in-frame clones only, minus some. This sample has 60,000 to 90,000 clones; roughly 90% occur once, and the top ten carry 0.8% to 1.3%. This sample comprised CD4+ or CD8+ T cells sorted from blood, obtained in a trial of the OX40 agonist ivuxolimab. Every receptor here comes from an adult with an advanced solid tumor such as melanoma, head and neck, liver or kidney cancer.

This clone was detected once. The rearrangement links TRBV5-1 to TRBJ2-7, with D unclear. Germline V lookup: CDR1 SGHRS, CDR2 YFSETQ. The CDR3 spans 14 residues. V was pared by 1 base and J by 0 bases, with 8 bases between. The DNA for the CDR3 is TGCGCCAGCAGCTTGACTCCGAGCTCCTACGAGCAGTACTTC. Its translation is CASSLTPSSYEQYF.

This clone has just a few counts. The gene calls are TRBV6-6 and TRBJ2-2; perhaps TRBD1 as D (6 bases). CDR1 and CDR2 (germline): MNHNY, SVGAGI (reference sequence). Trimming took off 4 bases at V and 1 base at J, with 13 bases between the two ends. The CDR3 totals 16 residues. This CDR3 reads CASSFPPGVNTGELFF. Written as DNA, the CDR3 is TGTGCCAGCAGTTTCCCTCCAGGGGTGAACACCGGGGAGCTGTTTTTT.

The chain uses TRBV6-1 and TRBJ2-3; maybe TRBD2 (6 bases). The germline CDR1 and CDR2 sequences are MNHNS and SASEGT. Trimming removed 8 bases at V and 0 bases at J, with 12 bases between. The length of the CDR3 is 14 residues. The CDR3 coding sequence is TGTGCCAGCGAAGTGGGGACTAGCACAGATACGCAGTATTTT. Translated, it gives CASEVGTSTDTQYF.